The 31 T cell receptor beta chains listed next were all sequenced from one sample in a study of CD8 T cells in ankylosing spondylitis. TCRdb independently ran MiXCR on the 5' RACE reads; one entry per CDR3 protein. This sample yields a few hundred thousand distinct CDR3 sequences, of which roughly 11% are seen a single time; about a tenth belongs to the top ten. The specimen sequenced was blood, either unsorted or a sorted T cell fraction (not recorded which). The receptors were sampled from a female donor with ankylosing spondylitis or in good health (not recorded which).

This clonotype was observed many times. The chain combines TRBV5-6 with TRBJ2-1, with D unresolved. CDR3 length: 14 amino acids. Germline V gene data show CDR1 as SGHDT and CDR2 as YYEEEE. The V end lost 1 base, the J end lost 7 bases, and 12 bases lay between the germline ends. The CDR3 DNA sequence: TGTGCCAGCAGCTTGTGGTCGTTAATGAATGAGCAGTTCTTC. Its translation is CASSLWSLMNEQFF.

This clonotype occurred many times. The CDR3 nucleotides are TGCGCCAGCAGCTTACAGGGGGCGTATAGGGATGAGCAGTTCTTC. Translation: CASSLQGAYRDEQFF. The chain employs TRBV5-1 and TRBJ2-1; 9 bases line up with TRBD1. CDR3 length: 15 amino acids. The germline V gene has CDR1 SGHRS and CDR2 YFSETQ. With 2 bases clipped from V and 8 bases from J, the junction kept 8 bases outside the gene matches.

The rearrangement uses TRBV14 and TRBJ2-5; 7 positions match TRBD1. The CDR3 loop spans 15 amino acids. Germline values: CDR1 SGHDN, CDR2 FVKESK. V dropped 2 bases and J dropped 5; count of bases not matched to a gene: 8. The CDR3 DNA reads as TGTGCCAGCAGCCAAATTGGACAGGCCAGTGAGACCCAGTACTTC. It codes for CASSQIGQASETQYF.

This clonotype was detected many times. The chain has TRBV10-3 and TRBJ2-3; D remains unclear. Trimming took off 0 bases at V and 6 bases at J, with 4 bases between the two ends. The CDR3 covers 12 residues. Germline V CDR1 and CDR2: ENHRY, SYGVKD. The DNA of the CDR3 is TGTGCCATCAGTGAGTCGATGGATACGCAGTATTTT. This sequence encodes CAISESMDTQYF.

This clonotype was seen many times. The chain joins TRBV12-3 or TRBV12-4 to TRBJ2-5, with unresolved D. The germline V and J ends were trimmed by 5 bases and 4 bases, with 8 bases remaining between them. This CDR3 is built from 12 residues. The CDR3 DNA is TGTGCCAGCAGTAATGCACTAGAGACCCAGTACTTC. This translates into CASSNALETQYF.

This rearrangement joins TRBV30 to TRBJ1-3; 9 bases are shared with TRBD1. The J segment lost 2 bases and the V segment lost 5 bases, leaving 7 bases of the junction unmatched. CDR1 and CDR2 (germline): GTSNPN, SVGIG (reference sequence). The CDR3 length is 15 residues. CDR3 DNA: TGTGCCTGGGGACCAGGGACAGGGACTGGAAACACCATATATTTT. Protein: CAWGPGTGTGNTIYF.

This clonotype was seen repeatedly, ten times or more. The chain couples TRBV7-2 to TRBJ1-2, with 7 nucleotides matching TRBD1. V was pared by 5 bases and J by 5 bases, with 8 bases of the junction left unmatched. Germline CDR1 reads SGHTA; CDR2 reads FQGNSA. The CDR3 spans 14 residues. The CDR3 nucleotides read TGTGCCAGCAGCGCTTCGACAGGGCCTTATGGCTACACCTTC. It translates to CASSASTGPYGYTF.

This clonotype was picked up many times. The chain links TRBV7-9 to TRBJ1-1; 8 bases are a match to TRBD1. Trimming removed 3 bases from V and 1 base from J; junction bases left unmatched: 4. The CDR3 contains 15 residues. Per germline, CDR1 SEHNR and CDR2 FQNEAQ (reference sequence). CDR3 amino acids: CASSLAGTGNTEAFF. The CDR3 region has the DNA TGTGCCAGCAGCTTGGCCGGGACAGGGAACACTGAAGCTTTCTTT.

The J gene is TRBJ2-7, the V gene TRBV19; 8 nucleotides agree with TRBD1. The V segment lost 3 bases and the J segment 3 bases; nucleotides outside the gene matches: 7. Germline lookup yields CDR1 LNHDA and CDR2 SQIVND (reference sequence). The CDR3 runs 15 residues. The CDR3 nucleotides read TGTGCCAGTAGTATGGAGGACAGGGCCGGCTACGAGCAGTACTTC. Its translation is CASSMEDRAGYEQYF.

The chain recombines TRBV7-9 with TRBJ2-3; either TRBD1 or TRBD2 may fit D (6 bases each). CDR1 and CDR2 (germline): SEHNR, FQNEAQ (reference sequence). Trimming took 4 bases from V and 6 from J, leaving 17 bases between them. The CDR3 has 15 residues. CDR3: CASSSGATVADTQYF. DNA for the CDR3: TGTGCCAGCAGCTCGGGGGCGACCGTAGCGGATACGCAGTATTTT. Together with reference TRBV7-9 and TRBJ2-3, the CDR3 gives the full variable domain: DTGVSQNPRHKITKRGQNVTFRCDPISEHNRLYWYRQTLGQGPEFLTYFQNEAQLEKSRLLSDRFSAERPKGSFSTLEIQRTEQGDSAMYLCASSSGATVADTQYFGPGTRLTVL.

The sample holds many counts of this clonotype. This chain connects TRBV29-1 to TRBJ2-1; 9 positions match TRBD2. J was trimmed by 7 bases and V by 1 base; bases with no gene match: 8. The CDR3 is 15 amino acids. The germline gives CDR1 SQVTM, CDR2 ANQGSEA. In DNA form, the CDR3 reads TGCAGCGTTGAAGTCCTAGCGGGATTGGGTAATGAGCAGTTCTTC. It encodes CSVEVLAGLGNEQFF.

This clonotype was seen repeatedly, ten times or more. The gene calls are TRBV27 and TRBJ2-2; no firm D call. The V end lost 0 bases, the J end lost 0 bases, and 11 bases lay between the germline ends. Germline values: CDR1 MNHEY, CDR2 SMNVEV (reference sequence). There are 17 residues in the CDR3. The chain's CDR3 is CASSLSSSASNTGELFF. The CDR3 coding sequence is TGTGCCAGCAGTTTATCGAGCAGCGCATCGAACACCGGGGAGCTGTTTTTT.

This chain uses TRBV6-5 with TRBJ1-2; D call uncertain. Germline values: CDR1 MNHEY, CDR2 SVGAGI. The CDR3 has 13 amino acids. The V and J ends lost 4 bases and 3 bases respectively, with 9 bases between them. Here the CDR3 reads CASSWRGDYGYTF. In nucleotides, the CDR3 is TGTGCCAGCAGTTGGCGGGGTGACTATGGCTACACCTTC.

This clonotype has only a few counts. V and J are TRBV5-5 and TRBJ2-7, with TRBD1 matching over 7 bases. CDR3 size: 15 residues. V was clipped by 4 bases and J by 0 bases; unmatched bases: 7. Germline CDR1 SGHKS, CDR2 YYEKEE (reference sequence). DNA of the CDR3: TGTGCCAGCAGCGCCCAGGGACAGCGCTCCTACGAGCAGTACTTC. Its translation: CASSAQGQRSYEQYF.

This clonotype came up many times. The J gene is TRBJ2-1, the V gene TRBV3-1; 8 positions agree with TRBD2. This CDR3 has 13 amino acids. CDR1 is LGHDT, CDR2 YNNKEL, per germline (reference sequence). V lost 5 bases to trimming and J lost 15 bases; unmatched junction nucleotides: 12. The CDR3 here is CASSSSGGHSVFF. In DNA, the CDR3 is TGTGCCAGCAGCTCCAGCGGGGGTCATTCGGTGTTCTTC.

The J gene is TRBJ2-1, the V gene TRBV18, with D possibly matching TRBD1 (5 bases). CDR1 KGHSH and CDR2 LQKENI come from the germline V gene. Trimming pared 2 bases from V and 4 bases from J, leaving 9 bases between. CDR3 length: 14 amino acids. The CDR3 DNA follows: TGTGCCAGCTCACCAGGGGCTAGATACAATGAGCAGTTCTTC. Protein product: CASSPGARYNEQFF.

This clonotype was seen more than once but under ten times. This rearrangement joins TRBV5-1 to TRBJ2-7; TRBD1 matches 7 bases. Germline V gene data show CDR1 as SGHRS and CDR2 as YFSETQ. V shed 2 bases, J shed 5 bases, and the junction held 7 bases outside the gene matches. The CDR3 extends over 14 amino acids. The CDR3 DNA reads as TGCGCCAGCAGCTTAGGGGGCTCAACGGACGAGCAGTACTTC. Protein: CASSLGGSTDEQYF.

This clonotype has just a few counts. J is TRBJ2-7 and V is TRBV20-1; 14 nucleotides match TRBD2. CDR3 size: 15 residues. Germline V gene lookup returns CDR1 DFQATT and CDR2 SNEGSKA (reference sequence). Written as DNA, the CDR3 is TGCAGCCCGGGGACTAGCGGGAGTCACTCCTACGAGCAGTACTTC. Its protein product is CSPGTSGSHSYEQYF.

This clonotype was observed at least ten times. The J gene is TRBJ1-1, the V gene TRBV7-2; TRBD1 is a possible D gene (6 bases). CDR3 length: 15 amino acids. The germline V and J ends were trimmed by 5 bases and 2 bases, with 15 bases remaining between them. Germline V gene lookup returns CDR1 SGHTA and CDR2 FQGNSA. CDR3 in amino acids: CASSPAGGANTEAFF. The CDR3 region has the DNA TGTGCCAGCAGCCCGGCGGGGGGGGCAAACACTGAAGCTTTCTTT.

This clonotype came up many times. The chain uses TRBV20-1 and TRBJ2-6; D may correspond to TRBD1 or TRBD2 (5 bases each). CDR3 length: 14 residues. The V gene lost 2 bases and the J gene lost 2 bases, with 7 bases spanning the gap. Germline-derived CDR1 and CDR2 are DFQATT and SNEGSKA (reference sequence). The CDR3 DNA is TGCAGTGCTAGATTGGGGGCTGGGGCCAACGTCCTGACTTTC. This encodes CSARLGAGANVLTF.

This clonotype was seen a few times. The V gene is TRBV20-1, the J gene TRBJ1-5; TRBD1 agrees at 7 bases. After removal of 6 bases from V and 3 bases from J, the junction contained 11 bases not matched to a gene. Germline V gene data show CDR1 as DFQATT and CDR2 as SNEGSKA (reference sequence). This CDR3 region has 15 residues. The CDR3 region is CSANRQGPANQPQHF. The CDR3 DNA follows: TGCAGTGCCAATCGACAGGGCCCTGCCAATCAGCCCCAGCATTTT.

The chain recombines TRBV28 with TRBJ1-5; D not resolved. From germline, CDR1 is MDHEN and CDR2 SYDVKM. V was pared by 2 bases and J by 3 bases, with 11 bases between. The CDR3 is made up of 15 amino acids. The CDR3 here is CASSLGFGVNQPQHF. CDR3 DNA: TGTGCCAGCAGTTTAGGCTTTGGAGTCAATCAGCCCCAGCATTTT.

V usage is TRBV7-9 and J usage is TRBJ2-2, with 7 bases that match TRBD1. With 2 bases clipped from V and 8 bases from J, the junction kept 11 bases outside the gene matches. This CDR3 comprises 16 residues. Germline V CDR1 and CDR2: SEHNR, FQNEAQ (reference sequence). The CDR3 DNA reads TGTGCCAGCAGCTTATTTTGGGACAGCTCGGCAGGGGAGCTGTTTTTT. This encodes CASSLFWDSSAGELFF.

This clonotype was observed many times. This chain joins TRBV5-1 and TRBJ2-2; D is unresolved. CDR3 size: 13 residues. V lost 5 bases and J lost 6, with 11 bases in between. Germline V lookup: CDR1 SGHRS, CDR2 YFSETQ. CDR3 region: CASSGWLAGELFF. In DNA, the CDR3 is TGCGCCAGCAGTGGTTGGTTGGCCGGGGAGCTGTTTTTT.

This clonotype was recorded many times. The junction shows a germline mismatch at one end, possibly a read error. The chain has TRBV5-1 and TRBJ1-2; D gene uncertain. The length of the CDR3 is 13 residues. CDR1 and CDR2 (germline): SGHRS, YFSETQ. CDR3 sequence: CASSSGGDYGYTF. The CDR3 DNA follows: TGTGCCAGCAGCTCCGGTGGAGACTATGGCTACACCTTC.

This clonotype came up a few times. This sequence joins TRBV12-3 or TRBV12-4 and TRBJ2-1; the D gene could be TRBD1 or TRBD2 (6 bases each). The CDR3 totals 13 residues. Deletions cut 6 bases from V and 7 bases from J, with 13 bases between. CDR3 protein: CASRRGARNEQFF. CDR3 DNA: TGTGCCAGCAGAAGGGGGGCCCGGAATGAGCAGTTCTTC.

This clonotype came up many times. The J gene is TRBJ2-5, the V gene TRBV7-2; the D gene is possibly TRBD2 (5 bases). Trimming shortened V by 0 bases and J by 0 bases, and 8 bases separated the two germline ends. CDR1 and CDR2 from the germline V gene are SGHTA and FQGNSA. The CDR3 loop spans 15 amino acids. The CDR3 nucleotides are TGTGCCAGCAGCTTAGCTAGCGCGTACCAAGAGACCCAGTACTTC. This gives the protein CASSLASAYQETQYF.

This clonotype was detected many times. V usage is TRBV10-3 and J usage is TRBJ2-2, with 8 bases identical to TRBD1. The V gene end was trimmed by 3 bases and the J gene end by 6 bases; junction bases not matched to a gene: 9. The germline CDR1 and CDR2 sequences are ENHRY and SYGVKD. This CDR3 spans 16 amino acids. CDR3: CAISDYDRGGPGELFF. The CDR3 coding sequence is TGTGCCATCAGTGATTACGACAGGGGTGGGCCCGGGGAGCTGTTTTTT.

The chain links TRBV30 to TRBJ1-1; D ambiguous. V was shortened by 0 bases and J by 1 base, with 6 bases between the two germline ends. Germline V CDR1 and CDR2: GTSNPN, SVGIG (reference sequence). The CDR3 is 13 residues long. The CDR3 nucleotides read TGTGCCTGGAGTGTCAACCGGAACACTGAAGCTTTCTTT. As protein: CAWSVNRNTEAFF. Full variable domain (rest looked up from reference TRBV30 and TRBJ1-1): SQTIHQWPATLVQPVGSPLSLECTVEGTSNPNLYWYRQAAGRGLQLLFYSVGIGQISSEVPQNLSASRPQDRQFILSSKKLLLSDSGFYLCAWSVNRNTEAFFGQGTRLTVV.

The sample holds a few counts of this clonotype. This chain links TRBV11-2 with TRBJ2-7, with D perhaps TRBD1 or TRBD2 (5 bases each). The CDR3 covers 14 residues. V lost 2 bases, J lost 5 bases, and 13 bases lay in between. The germline gives CDR1 SGHAT, CDR2 FQNNGV. Here the CDR3 DNA reads TGTGCCAGCAGCTTACCGGGGCAGAAGAACGAGCAGTACTTC. It codes for CASSLPGQKNEQYF.

This clonotype was recorded at least ten times. This chain uses TRBV4-3 with TRBJ2-6; D is undetermined. Trimming took off 3 bases at V and 3 bases at J, with 15 bases between the two ends. The germline V gene has CDR1 LGHNA and CDR2 YSLEER. The CDR3 runs to 17 residues. CDR3 nucleotides: TGCGCCAGCAGCCATAGAGAATGGGGAATTGGGGCCAACGTCCTGACTTTC. It yields the protein CASSHREWGIGANVLTF.